One sample yielded the 18 T cell receptor beta chains listed below, sequenced in a study of T cell repertoires in cytomegalovirus infection. TCRdb reanalysed the reads using MiXCR and keeps one entry per CDR3 protein. The sample shows approximately 750,000 distinct CDR3 sequences, roughly a third of them seen only once. Sequencing was carried out using PBMCs. The receptors here all came from a human donor in good health (CMV status not recorded). Some clones in this sample may be carry-over from other donors' samples.

Of note for this clonotype: A much larger clone lies a single base off, so this may be a read error. This chain connects TRBV7-4 to TRBJ2-7; D may be TRBD2 (5 bases). The CDR3 consists of 15 residues. The V end was cut by 3 bases, the J end by 0 bases, with 12 bases between. Germline CDR1 reads SGHVT; CDR2 reads SQSDAQ. The CDR3 sequence is CASSFEAEFSYEQYF. For the CDR3, the DNA is TGTGCCAGCAGCTTCGAAGCGGAGTTCTCCTACGAGCAGTACTTC.

The chain couples TRBV6-5 to TRBJ2-2, with D possibly matching TRBD1 (5 bases). V dropped 2 bases and J dropped 6 bases, with 13 bases sitting between them. This CDR3 spans 15 amino acids. The germline CDR1 and CDR2 sequences are MNHEY and SVGAGI. The DNA of the CDR3 is TGTGCCAGCAGTTACACCACCAGGGTTTCCGGGGAGCTGTTTTTT. Its translation is CASSYTTRVSGELFF.

The gene calls are TRBV12-3 or TRBV12-4 and TRBJ1-2; the D gene is possibly TRBD1 (5 bases). Trimming removed 5 bases from V and 5 bases from J, with 9 bases in between. The CDR3 has 12 amino acids. The CDR3 coding sequence is TGTGCCAGCAGTCAGACAGCTTATGGCTACACCTTC. Protein sequence: CASSQTAYGYTF.

This sequence joins TRBV30 and TRBJ2-5; TRBD2 aligns across 8 bases. Germline V gene sequence: CDR1 GTSNPN, CDR2 SVGIG (reference sequence). J was trimmed by 2 bases and V by 5 bases; bases with no gene match: 4. The CDR3 totals 13 residues. This CDR3 is CAWGRLAQETQYF. The CDR3 region has the DNA TGTGCCTGGGGGAGACTAGCGCAAGAGACCCAGTACTTC.

The chain recombines TRBV28 with TRBJ2-3; the match to TRBD1 covers 9 bases. Germline V gene lookup returns CDR1 MDHEN and CDR2 SYDVKM. The CDR3 is 16 residues long. The J segment lost 5 bases and the V segment lost 7 bases, leaving 13 bases of the junction unmatched. CDR3 sequence reads: CASTLGDRVLGDTQYF. CDR3 DNA: TGTGCCAGCACCTTGGGGGACAGGGTTTTAGGAGATACGCAGTATTTT.

This clonotype came up a few times. The chain couples TRBV7-8 to TRBJ2-5, with D hard to call. The CDR3 spans 13 residues. In germline, CDR1 is SGHVS, CDR2 FQNEAQ. The V and J ends lost 1 base and 4 bases respectively, with 7 bases between them. The CDR3 DNA follows: TGTGCCAGCAGCTTAGTTCTGGGAGAGACCCAGTACTTC. Translating it yields CASSLVLGETQYF.

The chain uses TRBV28 and TRBJ2-5; D is ambiguous. The CDR3 covers 13 residues. Germline V CDR1 and CDR2: MDHEN, SYDVKM. Trimming took 7 bases from V and 5 from J, leaving 14 bases between them. The CDR3 DNA reads TGTGCCAGCACCCCTCACTCGATTGAGACCCAGTACTTC. It encodes CASTPHSIETQYF. The variable domain in full, with the rest retrieved from reference TRBV28 and TRBJ2-5, is DVKVTQSSRYLVKRTGEKVFLECVQDMDHENMFWYRQDPGLGLRLIYFSYDVKMKEKGDIPEGYSVSREKKERFSLILESASTNQTSMYLCASTPHSIETQYFGPGTRLLVL.

The chain is built from TRBV7-9 and TRBJ1-6, with D perhaps matching TRBD1 (6 bases). The CDR3 length is 17 residues. Germline CDR1 reads SEHNR; CDR2 reads FQNEAQ (reference sequence). The ends were cut back, 4 bases at V and 7 bases at J, with 20 bases in the middle. In DNA form, the CDR3 reads TGTGCCAGCAGCTCTGGCATGGGGGCGGGTAAAAATTCACCCCTCCACTTT. Protein: CASSSGMGAGKNSPLHF.

To note about this clonotype: The junction and the germline gene differ at one end; a read error may be behind it. The chain links TRBV27 to TRBJ1-5; D unclear. Germline V gene lookup returns CDR1 MNHEY and CDR2 SMNVEV (reference sequence). The CDR3 has 15 residues. The CDR3 DNA reads as TGTGCCAGCAGTGAGGGCTCGAGAAACAATCATCCCCAGCATTTT. Its protein is CASSEGSRNNHPQHF.

The rearrangement joins TRBV29-1 to TRBJ1-1; D is ambiguous. Germline CDR1 reads SQVTM; CDR2 reads ANQGSEA. The CDR3 sequence is 13 residues long. Trimming removed 4 bases from V and 0 bases from J, with 9 bases in between. Here the CDR3 reads CSVGVGLNTEAFF. For the CDR3, the DNA is TGCAGCGTTGGGGTAGGCTTGAACACTGAAGCTTTCTTT.

This clonotype was picked up one time. Sequence at one end of the junction differs from germline and may be a read error. The DNA for the CDR3 is TGTGCCAGCAGTCCCAACGGGAATCAGTCCCAGCATTTT. Its protein is CASSPNGNQSQHF. The chain employs TRBV6-5 and TRBJ1-5; D is uncertain. This CDR3 has 13 amino acids. The germline gives CDR1 MNHEY, CDR2 SVGAGI.

This clonotype was detected many times. The chain couples TRBV7-8 to TRBJ2-5; 7 nucleotides line up with TRBD2. The CDR3 totals 16 residues. Germline V gene data show CDR1 as SGHVS and CDR2 as FQNEAQ. V lost 5 bases and J lost 5; bases outside the gene matches: 14. This CDR3 reads CASSDWGGAGFETQYF. The DNA for the CDR3 is TGTGCCAGCAGCGACTGGGGGGGAGCGGGGTTCGAGACCCAGTACTTC.

A few counts support this clonotype. The chain is built from TRBV20-1 and TRBJ1-6; D ambiguous. This CDR3 contains 15 residues. Looked up from germline, CDR1 is DFQATT and CDR2 is SNEGSKA (reference sequence). The V end lost 5 bases, the J end lost 9 bases, and 20 bases lay between the germline ends. The CDR3 nucleotides are TGCAGTGCTCTCCTCGATGGTCGGTCAAGTTCACCCCTCCACTTT. Translation: CSALLDGRSSSPLHF.

This rearrangement joins TRBV6-1 to TRBJ1-5; D is unclear. V lost 6 bases and J 9 bases, leaving 18 bases between the germline ends. In germline, CDR1 is MNHNS, CDR2 SASEGT. The CDR3 has 14 amino acids. The CDR3 region has the DNA TGTGCCAGCAGAGGTCGAAGGGCTTTTTGGCCCCAGCATTTT. Translated, it gives CASRGRRAFWPQHF.

The chain links TRBV7-9 to TRBJ2-4; TRBD1 aligns across 10 bases. CDR1 is SEHNR, CDR2 FQNEAQ, per germline (reference sequence). The CDR3 extends over 17 amino acids. V was pared by 5 bases and J by 2 bases, with 9 bases of the junction left unmatched. CDR3 DNA: TGTGCCAGCAGCCCCAGGACAGGGGGACTCTCCAAAAACATTCAGTACTTC. Translating gives CASSPRTGGLSKNIQYF.

This clonotype was counted a few times. J is TRBJ2-7 and V is TRBV7-2, with 8 bases fitting TRBD1. Germline assignment: CDR1 SGHTA and CDR2 FQGNSA. This CDR3 is built from 12 residues. The V gene end was trimmed by 3 bases and the J gene end by 6 bases; junction bases not matched to a gene: 1. CDR3 bases: TGTGCCAGCAGCTTCGACAGGGGCGAGCAGTACTTC. Translating gives CASSFDRGEQYF.

This clonotype was seen a handful of times. The germline gene is not matched at one end of the junction; a read error may be the cause. This rearrangement joins TRBV4-1 to TRBJ2-7; 8 bases are shared with TRBD2. The CDR3 runs to 14 residues. CDR1 is MGHRA, CDR2 YSYEKL, per germline. CDR3 nucleotide sequence: TGTGCCAGCAGCGGGACTAGTGGGGTGGGCGAGCAGTACTTC. Protein: CASSGTSGVGEQYF.

This clonotype was seen only once. The V call is TRBV19, the J call TRBJ2-2; D gene uncertain. The V gene lost 4 bases and the J gene lost 6 bases, with 18 bases spanning the gap. Germline V gives CDR1 LNHDA, CDR2 SQIVND (reference sequence). This CDR3 spans 16 amino acids. CDR3 amino acids: CASSNEVVSPPGELFF. The CDR3 nucleotides read TGTGCCAGTAGTAACGAGGTCGTGAGTCCACCCGGGGAGCTGTTTTTT.